The clone carrying this TCR beta chain was counted a single time. The V end was cut by 3 bases, the J end by 1 base, with 12 bases between. The CDR3 is made up of 14 amino acids. CDR1 and CDR2 (germline): GTSNPN, SVGIG (reference sequence). The record originates from a study of blood T cell repertoires in COVID-19. Study details: Sites in the United States, Italy and Spain provided acute and convalescent COVID-19 samples. Nucleic acid was either cDNA or gDNA, and it came from T cells, B-cell-depleted T cells, or PBMCs.

Per the authors' pipeline: The authors estimated nucleated cell counts from reference gene primer amplification. Clones were sequenced by immunoSEQ multiplex PCR, and TCRdb holds only the in-frame ones, with some missing. D and trimming were read from the DNA, whereas the V and J calls and clone size are those reported in that table. The sample lists 250,000 to 300,000 clones; 65% to 90% were seen once. J is TRBJ1-1 and V is TRBV30; weak D call: TRBD1 (6 bases). This TCR came from a woman aged 60 to 75 with active or convalescent COVID-19. The specimen was peripheral blood. The CDR3: CAWRPPGQNTEAFF. The CDR3 DNA reads as TGTGCCTGGAGACCCCCGGGACAGAACACTGAAGCTTTCTTT.